The sequence of this TCR beta chain was determined in a study of blood T cell repertoires in COVID-19. Data came from immunoSEQ multiplex PCR; TCRdb stores just in-frame clones and leaves some out. The sample has approximately 150,000 clones; 80% to 90% are singletons. V was pared by 6 bases and J by 5 bases, with 7 bases of the junction left unmatched. The CDR3 covers 14 residues. Germline V CDR1 and CDR2: SGHAT, FQNNGV. This rearrangement joins TRBV11-2 to TRBJ2-7; 10 nucleotides agree with TRBD2. The sequence was collected from a man in his fifties or sixties with active or convalescent COVID-19. Input material: peripheral blood. The DNA of the CDR3 is TGTGCCAGCAGGGAAGCGGGAGGGGGCCACGAGCAGTACTTC. This codes for CASREAGGGHEQYF.